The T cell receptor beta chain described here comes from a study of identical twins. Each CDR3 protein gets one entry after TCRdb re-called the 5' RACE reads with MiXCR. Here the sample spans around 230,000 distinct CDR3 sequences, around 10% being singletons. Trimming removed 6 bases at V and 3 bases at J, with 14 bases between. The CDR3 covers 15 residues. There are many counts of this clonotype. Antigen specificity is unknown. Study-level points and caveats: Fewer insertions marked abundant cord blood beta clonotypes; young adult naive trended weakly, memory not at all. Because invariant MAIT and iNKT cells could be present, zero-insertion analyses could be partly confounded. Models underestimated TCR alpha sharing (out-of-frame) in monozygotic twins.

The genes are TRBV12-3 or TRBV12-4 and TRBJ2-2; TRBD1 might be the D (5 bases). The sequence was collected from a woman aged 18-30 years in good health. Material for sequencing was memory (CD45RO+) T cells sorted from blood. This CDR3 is CASRLTDRDTGELFF. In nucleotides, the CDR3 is TGTGCCAGCAGATTGACAGACAGAGACACCGGGGAGCTGTTTTTT.